This T cell receptor (beta chain) appears in the sequencing data of a study of blood T cell repertoires in COVID-19. Overall study: Acute and convalescent COVID-19 samples came from the United States, Italy and Spain. In each case, the material was cDNA or gDNA derived from T cells, B-cell-depleted T cells, or PBMCs.

Original data processing: Counts of nucleated cells, estimated from reference gene primer amplification, were obtained. Profiled with immunoSEQ multiplex PCR; TCRdb holds only in-frame clones, not every one. The V and J calls and the clone size are those of that table, but D and trimming were determined from the DNA. The sample contains under 15,000 clones, 75% to 90% of which appear only once. With 1 base removed from V and 4 bases from J, the gap between germline ends came to 10 bases. Germline CDR1 reads MGHRA; CDR2 reads YSYEKL. The CDR3 consists of 15 residues. Sequencing was carried out using peripheral blood. This TCR came from a human donor in a cohort sampled during active COVID-19. V usage is TRBV4-1 and J usage is TRBJ1-4, with D hard to call. CDR3 in amino acids: CASSQVSGSNEKLFF. The CDR3 DNA sequence: TGCGCCAGCAGCCAAGTTTCGGGGAGTAATGAAAAACTGTTTTTT.